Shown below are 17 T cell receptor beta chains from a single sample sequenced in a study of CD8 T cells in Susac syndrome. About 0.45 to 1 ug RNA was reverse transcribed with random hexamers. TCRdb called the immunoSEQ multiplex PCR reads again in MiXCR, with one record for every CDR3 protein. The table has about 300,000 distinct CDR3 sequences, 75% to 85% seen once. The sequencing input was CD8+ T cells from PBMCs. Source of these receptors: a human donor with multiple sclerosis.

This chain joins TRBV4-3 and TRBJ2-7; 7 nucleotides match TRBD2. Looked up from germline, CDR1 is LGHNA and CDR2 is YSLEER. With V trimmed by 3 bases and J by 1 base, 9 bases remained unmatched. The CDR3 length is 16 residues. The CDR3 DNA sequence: TGCGCCAGCAGCCACGAAGCTAGCGGTTTGTCCTACGAGCAGTACTTC. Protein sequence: CASSHEASGLSYEQYF.

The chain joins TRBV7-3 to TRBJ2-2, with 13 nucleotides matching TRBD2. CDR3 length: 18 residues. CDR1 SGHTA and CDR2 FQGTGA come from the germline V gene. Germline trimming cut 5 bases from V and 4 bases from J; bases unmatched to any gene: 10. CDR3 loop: CASSPLAGGPSGTGELFF. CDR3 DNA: TGTGCCAGCAGCCCACTAGCGGGAGGGCCCTCAGGCACCGGGGAGCTGTTTTTT. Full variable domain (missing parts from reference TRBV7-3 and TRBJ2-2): GAGVSQTPSNKVTEKGKYVELRCDPISGHTALYWYRQSLGQGPEFLIYFQGTGAADDSGLPNDRFFAVRPEGSVSTLKIQRTERGDSAVYLCASSPLAGGPSGTGELFFGEGSRLTVL.

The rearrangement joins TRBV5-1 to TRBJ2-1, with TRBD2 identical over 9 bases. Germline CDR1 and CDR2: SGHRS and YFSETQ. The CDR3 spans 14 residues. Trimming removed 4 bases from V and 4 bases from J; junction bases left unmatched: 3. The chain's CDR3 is CASSHSGGYNEQFF. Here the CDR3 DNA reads TGCGCCAGCAGCCATAGCGGGGGTTACAATGAGCAGTTCTTC.

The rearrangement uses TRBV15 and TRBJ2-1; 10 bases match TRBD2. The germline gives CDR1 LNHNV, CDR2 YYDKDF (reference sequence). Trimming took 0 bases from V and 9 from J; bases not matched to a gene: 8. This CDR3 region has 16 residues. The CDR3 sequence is CATSRDLWLAGVEQFF. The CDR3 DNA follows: TGTGCCACCAGCAGAGATCTATGGCTAGCGGGAGTTGAGCAGTTCTTC.

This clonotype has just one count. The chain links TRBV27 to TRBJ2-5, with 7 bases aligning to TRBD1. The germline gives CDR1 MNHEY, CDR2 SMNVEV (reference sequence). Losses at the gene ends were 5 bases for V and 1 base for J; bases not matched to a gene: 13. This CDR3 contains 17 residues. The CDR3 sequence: CASSHNSGTAFQETQYF. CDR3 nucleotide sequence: TGTGCCAGCAGTCACAACTCCGGGACAGCCTTCCAAGAGACCCAGTACTTC.

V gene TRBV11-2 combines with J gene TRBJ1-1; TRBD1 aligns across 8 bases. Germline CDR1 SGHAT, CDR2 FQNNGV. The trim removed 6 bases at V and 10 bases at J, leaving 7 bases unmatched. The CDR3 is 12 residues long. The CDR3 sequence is CASSRTGLGAFF. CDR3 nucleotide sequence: TGTGCCAGCAGTAGGACAGGGTTAGGAGCTTTCTTT.

The CDR3 DNA reads TGTGCCAGTAGTCTCGGTACTATCATCCCAGATACGCAGTATTTT. Its protein is CASSLGTIIPDTQYF. This chain uses TRBV19 with TRBJ2-3; D not resolved. V was clipped by 5 bases and J by 4 bases, with 16 bases between them. Per germline, CDR1 LNHDA and CDR2 SQIVND (reference sequence). CDR3 length equals 15 residues.

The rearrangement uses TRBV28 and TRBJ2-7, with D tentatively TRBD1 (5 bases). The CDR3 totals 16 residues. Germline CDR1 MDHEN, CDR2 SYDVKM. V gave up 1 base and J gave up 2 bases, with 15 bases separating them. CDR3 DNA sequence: TGTGCCAGCAGTTTATTGGGCCAGGGTAGTACCTACGAGCAGTACTTC. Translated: CASSLLGQGSTYEQYF.

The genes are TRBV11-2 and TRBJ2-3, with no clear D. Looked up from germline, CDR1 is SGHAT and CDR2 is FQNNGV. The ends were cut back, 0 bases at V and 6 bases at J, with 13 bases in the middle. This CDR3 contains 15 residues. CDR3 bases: TGTGCCAGCAGCTTAGATCTCTCCCCCGGGGATACGCAGTATTTT. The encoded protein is CASSLDLSPGDTQYF.

CDR3 DNA sequence: TGTGCCAGCAGCCCCGGGGAAGAGGGGGCTTACGAGCAGTACTTC. This translates into CASSPGEEGAYEQYF. The V and J genes are TRBV9 and TRBJ2-7; 7 bases fit TRBD1. CDR1 and CDR2 (germline): SGDLS, YYNGEE. Trimming at V came to 4 bases and at J to 4 bases, leaving 11 bases not matched to a gene. This CDR3 region has 15 residues.

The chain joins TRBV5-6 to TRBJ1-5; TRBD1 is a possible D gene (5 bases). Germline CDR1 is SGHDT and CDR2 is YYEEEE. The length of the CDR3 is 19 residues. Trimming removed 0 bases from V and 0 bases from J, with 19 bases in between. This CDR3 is CASSLAREPSPYSNQPQHF. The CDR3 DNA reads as TGTGCCAGCAGCTTGGCCAGGGAGCCCTCTCCCTATAGCAATCAGCCCCAGCATTTT. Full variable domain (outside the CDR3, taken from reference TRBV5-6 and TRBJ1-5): DAGVTQSPTHLIKTRGQQVTLRCSPKSGHDTVSWYQQALGQGPQFIFQYYEEEERQRGNFPDRFSGHQFPNYSSELNVNALLLGDSALYLCASSLAREPSPYSNQPQHFGDGTRLSIL.

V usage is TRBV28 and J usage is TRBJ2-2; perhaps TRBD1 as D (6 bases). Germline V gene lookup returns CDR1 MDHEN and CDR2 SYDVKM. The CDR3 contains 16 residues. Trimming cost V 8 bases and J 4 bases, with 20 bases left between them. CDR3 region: CASGPDGTPFTGELFF. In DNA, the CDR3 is TGTGCCAGCGGTCCGGACGGGACACCCTTCACCGGGGAGCTGTTTTTT.

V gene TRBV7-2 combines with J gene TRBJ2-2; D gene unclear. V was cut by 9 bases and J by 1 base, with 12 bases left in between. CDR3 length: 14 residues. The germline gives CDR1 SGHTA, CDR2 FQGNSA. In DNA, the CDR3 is TGTGCCAGTCGACCCCCTGTGAACACCGGGGAGCTGTTTTTT. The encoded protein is CASRPPVNTGELFF.

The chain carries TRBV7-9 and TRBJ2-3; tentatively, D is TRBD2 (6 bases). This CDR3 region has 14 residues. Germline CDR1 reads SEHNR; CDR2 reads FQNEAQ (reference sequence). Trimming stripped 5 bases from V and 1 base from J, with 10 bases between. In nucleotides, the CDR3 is TGTGCCAGCAGCGATTCTAGCGGCACAGATACGCAGTATTTT. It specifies CASSDSSGTDTQYF.

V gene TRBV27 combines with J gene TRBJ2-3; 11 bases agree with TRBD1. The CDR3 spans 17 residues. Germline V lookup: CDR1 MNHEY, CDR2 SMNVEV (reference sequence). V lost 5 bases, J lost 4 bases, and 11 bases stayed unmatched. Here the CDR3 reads CASSPYRTGGAADTQYF. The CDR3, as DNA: TGTGCCAGCAGTCCCTACAGGACAGGGGGCGCGGCAGATACGCAGTATTTT.

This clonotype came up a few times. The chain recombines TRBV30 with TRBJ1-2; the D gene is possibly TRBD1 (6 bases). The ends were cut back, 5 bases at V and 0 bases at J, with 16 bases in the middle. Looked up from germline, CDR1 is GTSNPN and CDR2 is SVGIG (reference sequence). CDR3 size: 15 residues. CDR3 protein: CAWWGGAGTNYGYTF. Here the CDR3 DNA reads TGTGCCTGGTGGGGGGGGGCAGGCACTAACTATGGCTACACCTTC.

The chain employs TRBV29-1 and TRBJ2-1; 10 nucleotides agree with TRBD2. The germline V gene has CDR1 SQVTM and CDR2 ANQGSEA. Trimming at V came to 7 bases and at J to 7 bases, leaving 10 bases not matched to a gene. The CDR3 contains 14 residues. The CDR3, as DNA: TGCAGCGCAAGAGTAGCGGGAGGTCGGAATGAGCAGTTCTTC. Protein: CSARVAGGRNEQFF.